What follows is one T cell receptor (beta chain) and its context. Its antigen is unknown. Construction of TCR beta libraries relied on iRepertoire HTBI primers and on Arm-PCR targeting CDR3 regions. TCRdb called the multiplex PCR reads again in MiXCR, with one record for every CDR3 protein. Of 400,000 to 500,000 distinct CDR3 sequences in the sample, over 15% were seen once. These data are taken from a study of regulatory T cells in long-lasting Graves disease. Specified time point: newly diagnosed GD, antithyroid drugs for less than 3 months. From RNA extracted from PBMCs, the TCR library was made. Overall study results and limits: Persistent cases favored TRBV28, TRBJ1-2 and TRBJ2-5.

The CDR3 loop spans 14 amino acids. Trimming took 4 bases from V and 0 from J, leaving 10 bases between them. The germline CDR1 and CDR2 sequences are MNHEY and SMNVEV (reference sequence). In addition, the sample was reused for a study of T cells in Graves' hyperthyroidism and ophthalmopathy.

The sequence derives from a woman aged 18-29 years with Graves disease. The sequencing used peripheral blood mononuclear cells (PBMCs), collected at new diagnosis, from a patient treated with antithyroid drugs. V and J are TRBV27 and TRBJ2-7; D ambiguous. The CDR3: CASSSRGSSYEQYF. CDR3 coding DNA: TGTGCCAGCAGTTCCAGAGGATCCTCCTACGAGCAGTACTTC.